This entry features one TCR beta chain sequence. The data originate from a study of blood T cell repertoires in COVID-19. Study overall: Samples representing acute and convalescent COVID-19 were sourced from the United States, Italy and Spain.

The repertoire was sequenced with immunoSEQ multiplex PCR; TCRdb's copy has only in-frame clones and lacks some. The data contain some 380,000 clones, approximately 80% of them singletons. Germline CDR1 reads MNHNY; CDR2 reads SVGAGI (reference sequence). Trimming cost V 9 bases and J 5 bases, with 18 bases left between them. The CDR3 totals 14 residues. The origin of this receptor is a human donor with acute or convalescent COVID-19. The donor label of this sample is uncertain. The sample consisted of peripheral blood. The genes are TRBV6-6 and TRBJ2-3; a weak D match, TRBD2 (6 bases). The CDR3 reads CASTPRQRVDTQYF. CDR3 DNA sequence: TGTGCCAGTACACCTAGACAGCGGGTAGATACGCAGTATTTT.